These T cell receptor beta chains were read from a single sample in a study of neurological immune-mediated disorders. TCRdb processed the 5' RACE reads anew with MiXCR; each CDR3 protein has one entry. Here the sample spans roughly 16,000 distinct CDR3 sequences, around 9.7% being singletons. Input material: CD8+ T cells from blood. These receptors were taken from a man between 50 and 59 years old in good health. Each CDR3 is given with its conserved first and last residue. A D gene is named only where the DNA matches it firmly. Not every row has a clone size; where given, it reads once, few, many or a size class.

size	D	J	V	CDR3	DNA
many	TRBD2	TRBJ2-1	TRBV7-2	CASSTTSGRGNEQFF	TGTGCCAGCAGCACGACTAGCGGGAGAGGGAATGAGCAGTTCTTC
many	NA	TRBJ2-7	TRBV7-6	CASWEAGSSYEQYF	TGTGCCAGTTGGGAGGCGGGAAGCTCCTACGAGCAGTACTTC
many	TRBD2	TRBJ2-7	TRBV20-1	CSATAGGDLQQYF	TGCAGTGCCACCGCGGGGGGAGACCTCCAGCAGTACTTC
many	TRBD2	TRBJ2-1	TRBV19	CASQAGVDYNEQFF	TGTGCCAGCCAAGCGGGGGTCGATTACAATGAGCAGTTCTTC
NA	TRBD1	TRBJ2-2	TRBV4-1	CVSSLARGSDTGELFF	TGTGTCAGCAGCCTCGCCAGGGGGTCCGACACCGGGGAGCTGTTTTTT
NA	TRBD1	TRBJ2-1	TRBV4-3	CASSQGIGQGGTYNEQFF	TGCGCCAGCAGCCAAGGGATCGGACAGGGAGGCACCTACAATGAGCAGTTCTTC
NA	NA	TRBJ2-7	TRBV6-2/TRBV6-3	CASSYPSWRVGHEQYF	TGTGCCAGCAGTTACCCTAGCTGGAGAGTCGGACACGAGCAGTACTTC
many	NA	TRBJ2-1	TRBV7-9	CASTTDSGASGSNEQFF	TGTGCCAGCACCACGGACTCGGGGGCTAGCGGAAGCAATGAGCAGTTCTTC
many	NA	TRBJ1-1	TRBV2	CAITKGAPTEAFF	TGTGCCATCACAAAGGGCGCTCCCACTGAAGCTTTCTTT
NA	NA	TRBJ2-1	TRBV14	CASSPQLSPNNEQFF	TGTGCCAGCAGCCCCCAGCTGTCACCCAACAATGAGCAGTTCTTC
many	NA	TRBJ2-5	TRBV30	CAWSVQGETQYF	TGTGCCTGGAGTGTACAGGGAGAGACCCAGTACTTC
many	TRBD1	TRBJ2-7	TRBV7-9	CASSASRTGYEQYF	TGTGCCAGCAGCGCCTCCCGGACAGGCTACGAGCAGTACTTC
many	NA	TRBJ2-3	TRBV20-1	CSAWAGGTDTQYF	TGCAGTGCGTGGGCCGGGGGAACAGATACGCAGTATTTT
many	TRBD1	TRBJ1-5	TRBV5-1	CASSYGTGGQPQHF	TGCGCCAGCAGCTATGGGACAGGGGGCCAGCCCCAGCATTTT
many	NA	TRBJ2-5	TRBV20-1	CSAVLLGAHETQYF	TGCAGTGCCGTATTATTGGGGGCCCACGAGACCCAGTACTTC
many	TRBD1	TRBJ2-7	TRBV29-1	CSVAGGPSYEQYF	TGCAGCGTTGCAGGGGGCCCCTCCTACGAGCAGTACTTC
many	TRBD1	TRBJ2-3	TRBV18	CASSPPGQGHPPADTQYF	TGTGCCAGCTCACCACCGGGACAGGGGCATCCCCCCGCAGATACGCAGTATTTT
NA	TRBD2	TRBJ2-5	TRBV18	CASSPLAGGPETQYF	TGTGCCAGCTCACCACTAGCGGGAGGCCCAGAGACCCAGTACTTC
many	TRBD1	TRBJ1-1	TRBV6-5	CASSFGTGGGTEAFF	TGTGCCAGCAGTTTTGGGACAGGGGGCGGAACTGAAGCTTTCTTT
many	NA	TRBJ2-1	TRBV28	CASSALRSTSYNEQFF	TGTGCCAGCAGTGCACTCCGAAGTACTTCCTACAATGAGCAGTTCTTC
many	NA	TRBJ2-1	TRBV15	CATSAISPGNEQFF	TGTGCCACCAGCGCTATTAGCCCGGGTAATGAGCAGTTCTTC
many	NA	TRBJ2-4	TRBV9	CASSPGFLPVPSIQYF	TGTGCCAGCAGCCCCGGGTTCCTACCCGTTCCGAGCATTCAGTACTTC
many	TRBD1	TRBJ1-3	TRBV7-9	CASRGTGFFGNTIYF	TGTGCCAGCAGGGGGACAGGCTTTTTTGGAAACACCATATATTTT
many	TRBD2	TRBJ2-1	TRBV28	CASSKFAGGRRAYNEQFF	TGTGCCAGCAGTAAATTCGCGGGAGGGCGTCGGGCTTACAATGAGCAGTTCTTC
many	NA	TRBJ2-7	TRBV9	CASSVGLSYEQYF	TGTGCCAGCAGCGTTGGGCTCTCCTACGAGCAGTACTTC
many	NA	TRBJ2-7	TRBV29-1	CSAQTGLSYEQYF	TGCAGCGCCCAGACAGGACTCTCCTACGAGCAGTACTTC
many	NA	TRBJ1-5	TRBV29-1	CSALGGEYQPQHF	TGCAGCGCCTTAGGGGGGGAATATCAGCCCCAGCATTTT
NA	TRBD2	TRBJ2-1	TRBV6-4	CASSDSASGISEQFF	TGTGCCAGCAGTGACTCGGCTAGCGGGATTAGTGAGCAGTTCTTC
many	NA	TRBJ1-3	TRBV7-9	CASNLPGNSGNTIYF	TGTGCCAGCAACCTACCAGGGAACTCTGGAAACACCATATATTTT
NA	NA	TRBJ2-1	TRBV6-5	CASSYRLSYNEQFF	TGTGCCAGCAGTTACCGGCTCTCCTACAATGAGCAGTTCTTC
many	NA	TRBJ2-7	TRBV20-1	CSANRHEVGDEQYF	TGCAGTGCTAATAGGCATGAGGTTGGGGACGAGCAGTACTTC
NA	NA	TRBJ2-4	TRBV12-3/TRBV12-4	CASSSEAISIQYF	TGTGCCAGCAGTTCGGAGGCAATAAGCATTCAGTACTTC
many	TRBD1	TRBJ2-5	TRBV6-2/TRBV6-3	CASSRQGTETQYF	TGTGCCAGCAGTCGACAGGGGACAGAGACCCAGTACTTC
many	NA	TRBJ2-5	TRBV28	CASSLMEGEETQYF	TGTGCCAGCAGTTTGATGGAGGGGGAAGAGACCCAGTACTTC